The 26 T cell receptor beta chains presented below share a single source sample, sequenced in a study of cytomegalovirus exposure and HLA in healthy donors. A multiplex PCR was run with 60 Vbeta primers and 13 Jbeta primers. Using immunoSEQ multiplex PCR, the repertoire was profiled, and TCRdb retains in-frame clones only, with some absent. The profile shows more than 150,000 clones, roughly four fifths of them singletons. Sequenced: PBMCs. The receptors were sampled from a man aged 50-59 years in good health and CMV-seronegative.

The chain joins TRBV28 to TRBJ1-2; TRBD1 matches 9 bases. The CDR3 extends over 12 amino acids. Per the germline V gene, CDR1 is MDHEN and CDR2 is SYDVKM. J gave up 8 bases and V 4 bases, and 2 bases lay outside the gene matches. The CDR3 DNA reads as TGTGCCAGCAGTTCCGGGACAGGGGGCTACACCTTC. Translation: CASSSGTGGYTF.

This clone was seen more than once but under ten times. In nucleotides, the CDR3 is TGTGCCAGCTCACCAACCCCCGGACAGGGGCCAGACACTGAAGCTTTCTTT. Its translation is CASSPTPGQGPDTEAFF. The V gene is TRBV18, the J gene TRBJ1-1, with 9 bases that match TRBD1. The CDR3 loop spans 17 amino acids. Losses at the gene ends were 2 bases for V and 3 bases for J; bases not matched to a gene: 10. CDR1 and CDR2 from the germline V gene are KGHSH and LQKENI.

The chain links TRBV19 to TRBJ1-4; no clear D gene. This CDR3 contains 13 residues. Germline V gene data show CDR1 as LNHDA and CDR2 as SQIVND (reference sequence). V was pared by 5 bases and J by 8 bases, with 12 bases between. Written as DNA, the CDR3 is TGTGCCAGTAGTTTTACTACTCGGGAAAAACTGTTTTTT. As protein: CASSFTTREKLFF.

This clone was recorded only once. CDR3 loop: CASSQDLPRGFLDTQYF. The CDR3 DNA reads as TGCGCCAGCAGCCAAGACCTCCCTAGGGGATTTTTGGATACGCAGTATTTT. The genes are TRBV4-1 and TRBJ2-3, with D perhaps matching TRBD1 (5 bases). V was shortened by 0 bases and J by 6 bases, with 19 bases between the two germline ends. This CDR3 spans 17 amino acids. From germline, CDR1 is MGHRA and CDR2 YSYEKL.

J is TRBJ1-2 and V is TRBV28; tentatively, D is TRBD1 (6 bases). The CDR3 contains 14 residues. Trimming took off 6 bases at V and 8 bases at J, with 19 bases between the two ends. Germline assignment: CDR1 MDHEN and CDR2 SYDVKM. CDR3 protein: CASSRDRRRGGYTF. The CDR3 DNA reads TGTGCCAGCAGCCGTGACAGGAGAAGGGGAGGCTACACCTTC.

The chain has TRBV5-1 and TRBJ2-3; 13 nucleotides match TRBD2. The CDR3 is 18 residues long. Losses at the gene ends were 4 bases for V and 1 base for J; bases not matched to a gene: 9. Germline V CDR1 and CDR2: SGHRS, YFSETQ. The CDR3 region is CASSPPGLAGSGTDTQYF. As DNA, the CDR3 is TGCGCCAGCAGCCCCCCGGGACTAGCGGGAAGTGGCACAGATACGCAGTATTTT.

The chain links TRBV12-1 to TRBJ2-1; the table's D call TRBD2 went unverified against the DNA. TRBV12-1 corresponds to a pseudogene. There are 14 residues in the CDR3. CDR3 region: CASPHWSSYNEQFF. DNA for the CDR3: TGTGCCAGTCCTCACTGGAGCTCCTACAATGAGCAGTTCTTC.

CDR3 loop: CASSEGRTGELFF. CDR3 DNA: TGTGCCAGCAGTGAGGGGCGCACCGGGGAGCTGTTTTTT. This sequence joins TRBV2 and TRBJ2-2, with D perhaps matching TRBD1 (5 bases). There are 13 residues in the CDR3. CDR1 SNHLY and CDR2 FYNNEI come from the germline V gene. The V end was cut by 3 bases, the J end by 4 bases, with 6 bases between.

The chain carries TRBV6-1 and TRBJ1-5; 7 bases are a match to TRBD1. There are 14 residues in the CDR3. V shed 10 bases and J 5 bases; nucleotides not matched to a gene: 11. Germline V gives CDR1 MNHNS, CDR2 SASEGT. CDR3 in amino acids: CATGPGQTYQPQHF. In DNA form, the CDR3 reads TGTGCCACCGGACCGGGACAGACGTATCAGCCCCAGCATTTT.

V and J are TRBV2 and TRBJ1-5; weak D call: TRBD1 (6 bases). The ends were cut back, 8 bases at V and 6 bases at J, with 17 bases in the middle. This CDR3 is 14 amino acids long. The germline gives CDR1 SNHLY, CDR2 FYNNEI. CDR3 sequence reads: CASGRGYDRQPQHF. CDR3 sequence (DNA): TGTGCCAGCGGGAGGGGGTACGATCGTCAGCCCCAGCATTTT.

This sequence joins TRBV21-1 and TRBJ2-7; the listed D gene, TRBD1, was not tested against the DNA. TRBV21-1 is classified as a pseudogene. CDR3 length: 14 amino acids. The CDR3 sequence: CASAHTGGNPQQYF. The CDR3 DNA follows: TGTGCCAGCGCCCACACAGGGGGAAACCCTCAGCAGTACTTC.

The chain recombines TRBV7-9 with TRBJ1-2, with 7 bases lining up with TRBD1. The germline CDR1 and CDR2 sequences are SEHNR and FQNEAQ (reference sequence). J gave up 4 bases and V 8 bases, and 10 bases lay outside the gene matches. The CDR3 has 14 amino acids. The CDR3 loop is CASRRTGGGYGYTF. Here the CDR3 DNA reads TGTGCCAGCCGAAGGACAGGTGGGGGCTATGGCTACACCTTC.

This clone has only a few counts. The chain recombines TRBV4-1 with TRBJ1-1, with D unclear. Trimming took off 0 bases at V and 7 bases at J, with 12 bases between the two ends. This CDR3 is 14 amino acids long. Looked up from germline, CDR1 is MGHRA and CDR2 is YSYEKL. The CDR3 spells CASSQDRGGLEAFF. CDR3 coding DNA: TGCGCCAGCAGCCAAGATCGCGGAGGCCTTGAAGCTTTCTTT.

The V and J genes are TRBV18 and TRBJ1-3; the D is unclear. V shed 2 bases and J shed 4 bases, with 9 bases lying between them. Germline assignment: CDR1 KGHSH and CDR2 LQKENI. This CDR3 spans 14 amino acids. CDR3 in DNA: TGTGCCAGCTCACCAACCCGAGGGGGAAACACCATATATTTT. This codes for CASSPTRGGNTIYF.

The chain combines TRBV11-2 with TRBJ1-1, with 7 bases lining up with TRBD1. This CDR3 has 12 residues. The trim removed 5 bases at V and 7 bases at J, leaving 4 bases unmatched. The germline gives CDR1 SGHAT, CDR2 FQNNGV. In DNA, the CDR3 is TGTGCCAGCAGCCCCCGACAGGGTGAAGCTTTCTTT. Amino acid sequence: CASSPRQGEAFF. Complete variable domain (other parts from reference TRBV11-2 and TRBJ1-1): EAGVAQSPRYKIIEKRQSVAFWCNPISGHATLYWYQQILGQGPKLLIQFQNNGVVDDSQLPKDRFSAERLKGVDSTLKIQPAKLEDSAVYLCASSPRQGEAFFGQGTRLTVV.

This chain links TRBV7-2 with TRBJ1-5; D gene ambiguous. The germline V gene has CDR1 SGHTA and CDR2 FQGNSA. The V and J ends lost 5 bases and 7 bases respectively, with 21 bases between them. This CDR3 is 16 amino acids long. DNA of the CDR3: TGTGCCAGCAGCCCCGTGGGGAACGGAGGAAGGCAGCCCCAGCATTTT. It is translated as CASSPVGNGGRQPQHF.

The genes are TRBV5-1 and TRBJ1-6; no clear D. V was pared by 6 bases and J by 0 bases, with 7 bases between. CDR1 and CDR2 from the germline V gene are SGHRS and YFSETQ. The CDR3 length is 14 residues. The CDR3 bases are TGCGCCAGCAATTCCGGCTCCTATAATTCACCCCTCCACTTT. It yields the protein CASNSGSYNSPLHF.

The chain is built from TRBV7-3 and TRBJ2-3; 12 nucleotides agree with TRBD2. CDR3 size: 17 residues. Germline CDR1 SGHTA, CDR2 FQGTGA. The junction had 7 bases not matched to a gene; V was cut back by 5 bases and J by 1 base. This CDR3 is CASSPSGLAGRTDTQYF. DNA of the CDR3: TGTGCCAGCAGCCCGTCGGGACTAGCGGGCCGCACAGATACGCAGTATTTT.

This chain uses TRBV9 with TRBJ2-1, with TRBD2 identical over 8 bases. CDR3 length equals 15 residues. CDR1 and CDR2 (germline): SGDLS, YYNGEE. The V and J ends lost 2 bases and 4 bases, in that order; junction bases with no gene match: 5. The CDR3 loop is CASSVDSGEYNEQFF. The CDR3, as DNA: TGTGCCAGCAGCGTCGATAGCGGGGAGTACAATGAGCAGTTCTTC.

This rearrangement joins TRBV19 to TRBJ1-5, with D unresolved. Germline CDR1 LNHDA, CDR2 SQIVND (reference sequence). The ends were cut back, 3 bases at V and 3 bases at J, with 9 bases in the middle. The CDR3 has 14 amino acids. The CDR3 DNA reads TGTGCCAGTAGTATTAAGACACCCAATCAGCCCCAGCATTTT. This sequence encodes CASSIKTPNQPQHF.

The chain carries TRBV15 and TRBJ2-1; TRBD1 agrees at 7 bases. Unmatched junction bases numbered 12, after V lost 6 bases and J lost 7 bases. The germline V gene encodes CDR1 LNHNV and CDR2 YYDKDF (reference sequence). CDR3 length: 15 residues. The CDR3 is CATSPRQGSWNEQFF. CDR3 DNA: TGTGCCACCAGTCCTAGACAGGGATCCTGGAATGAGCAGTTCTTC.

This clone was found a few times. The chain combines TRBV2 with TRBJ1-1, with D unclear. The CDR3 spans 13 residues. Germline-derived CDR1 and CDR2 are SNHLY and FYNNEI. Trimming pared 2 bases from V and 8 bases from J, leaving 12 bases between. CDR3 sequence: CASSEQLQLEAFF. The CDR3 DNA is TGTGCCAGCAGTGAACAATTACAGTTAGAAGCTTTCTTT.

The chain uses TRBV4-1 and TRBJ2-5; 10 nucleotides match TRBD2. Germline V gene sequence: CDR1 MGHRA, CDR2 YSYEKL. After removal of 2 bases from V and 4 bases from J, the junction contained 4 bases not matched to a gene. The CDR3 is 15 residues long. CDR3 amino acids: CASSQLPSGRETQYF. CDR3 in DNA: TGCGCCAGCAGCCAACTCCCTAGCGGGAGAGAGACCCAGTACTTC.

This clone was recorded only once. The rearrangement uses TRBV7-3 and TRBJ1-1, with a tentative D call TRBD1 (5 bases). The CDR3 spans 13 residues. The germline V gene encodes CDR1 SGHTA and CDR2 FQGTGA. V dropped 8 bases and J dropped 1 base, with 11 bases sitting between them. The chain's CDR3 is CASLQAANTEAFF. The CDR3 nucleotides are TGTGCCAGCTTACAGGCGGCGAACACTGAAGCTTTCTTT.

J is TRBJ2-3 and V is TRBV19; 7 bases agree with TRBD2. Germline CDR1 and CDR2: LNHDA and SQIVND (reference sequence). The CDR3 length is 14 residues. Trimming took 6 bases from V and 3 from J; bases not matched to a gene: 6. CDR3 sequence reads: CASSGLGMTDTQYF. DNA of the CDR3: TGTGCCAGTAGCGGACTAGGTATGACAGATACGCAGTATTTT.

The chain uses TRBV9 and TRBJ2-3; TRBD2 agrees at 8 bases. Trimming removed 4 bases from V and 4 bases from J; junction bases left unmatched: 8. This CDR3 has 15 amino acids. Germline CDR1 is SGDLS and CDR2 is YYNGEE. Written as DNA, the CDR3 is TGTGCCAGCAGCCCCACAGCGGGAGCCCCAGATACGCAGTATTTT. Amino acid sequence: CASSPTAGAPDTQYF.